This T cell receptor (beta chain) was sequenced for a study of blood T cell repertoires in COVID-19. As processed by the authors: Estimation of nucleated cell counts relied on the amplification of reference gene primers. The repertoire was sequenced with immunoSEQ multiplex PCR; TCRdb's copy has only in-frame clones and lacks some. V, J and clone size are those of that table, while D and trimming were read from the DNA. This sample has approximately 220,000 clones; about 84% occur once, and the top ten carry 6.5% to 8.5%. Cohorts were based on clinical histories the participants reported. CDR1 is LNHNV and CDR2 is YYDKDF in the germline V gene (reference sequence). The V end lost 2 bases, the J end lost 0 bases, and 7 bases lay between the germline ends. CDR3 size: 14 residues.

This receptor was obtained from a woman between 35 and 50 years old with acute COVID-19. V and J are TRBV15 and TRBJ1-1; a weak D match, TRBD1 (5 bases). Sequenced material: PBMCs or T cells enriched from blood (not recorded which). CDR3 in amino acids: CATSRQGMNTEAFF. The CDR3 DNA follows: TGTGCCACCAGCAGACAGGGAATGAACACTGAAGCTTTCTTT.